What follows are 29 T cell receptor beta chains derived from one specimen sequenced in a study of shared clonotypes between healthy human individuals. Clones were sequenced by immunoSEQ multiplex PCR, and TCRdb holds only the in-frame ones, with some missing. The table shows roughly 2.5 million clones, with more than 80% occurring only once. Source material: naive CD4+ T cells sorted from blood. The subset is: CD45RA+ positively selected. The receptors originated from a man aged 18 to 30 in good health.

The chain is built from TRBV11-2 and TRBJ2-5; no clear D gene. Germline V lookup: CDR1 SGHAT, CDR2 FQNNGV. Between the trimmed V and J ends, which lost 5 bases and 4 bases, there was a span of 14 bases. The CDR3 has 14 residues. CDR3 DNA: TGTGCCAGCAGCCCCGGTGGGGTCCGAGAGACCCAGTACTTC. This encodes CASSPGGVRETQYF.

The chain combines TRBV30 with TRBJ2-5, with D hard to call. CDR1 and CDR2 (germline): GTSNPN, SVGIG (reference sequence). Trimming removed 0 bases at V and 4 bases at J, with 18 bases between. There are 16 residues in the CDR3. CDR3 sequence reads: CAWSVKDLLGGETQYF. CDR3 coding DNA: TGTGCCTGGAGTGTAAAGGACCTCTTAGGCGGAGAGACCCAGTACTTC.

V gene TRBV10-2 combines with J gene TRBJ1-6; 10 bases are shared with TRBD1. Trimming took 3 bases from V and 8 from J; bases not matched to a gene: 7. CDR1 is WSHSY, CDR2 SAAADI, per germline. The CDR3 has 16 amino acids. The CDR3 DNA reads TGCGCCAGCAGTGATAAGGGACAGGGGAACTATTCACCCCTCCACTTT. Protein sequence: CASSDKGQGNYSPLHF.

This clone has just one count. J is TRBJ2-7 and V is TRBV18; 8 bases are shared with TRBD1. V was pared by 6 bases and J by 1 base, with 8 bases of the junction left unmatched. The CDR3 has 15 residues. Germline V gene sequence: CDR1 KGHSH, CDR2 LQKENI. CDR3 sequence: CASSKGGQASYEQYF. The CDR3 nucleotides read TGTGCCAGCTCTAAAGGGGGACAGGCATCCTACGAGCAGTACTTC.

V and J are TRBV15 and TRBJ1-6; D possibly corresponds to TRBD1 (6 bases). V lost 0 bases and J lost 4, with 16 bases in between. The CDR3 runs 18 residues. Looked up from germline, CDR1 is LNHNV and CDR2 is YYDKDF (reference sequence). The DNA for the CDR3 is TGTGCCACCAGCAGAGATCTCGGGACATCAACTTATAATTCACCCCTCCACTTT. Translation gives CATSRDLGTSTYNSPLHF.

The rearrangement links TRBV6-6 to TRBJ2-5; D perhaps matches TRBD1 (5 bases). V was shortened by 4 bases and J by 5 bases, with 20 bases between the two germline ends. Germline V gene data show CDR1 as MNHNY and CDR2 as SVGAGI (reference sequence). There are 16 residues in the CDR3. CDR3 protein: CASSWRSGRVGETQYF. In nucleotides, the CDR3 is TGTGCCAGCAGTTGGCGCTCGGGCAGGGTGGGCGAGACCCAGTACTTC.

The CDR3 region has the DNA TGTGCCAGCAGTGAAAATCACCTTCAACGAGACGAGCAGTACTTC. Translated: CASSENHLQRDEQYF. The chain uses TRBV25-1 and TRBJ2-7; D is unresolved. Deletions cut 2 bases from V and 5 bases from J, with 16 bases between. Per germline, CDR1 MGHDK and CDR2 SYGVNS. The CDR3 has 15 amino acids.

V and J are TRBV2 and TRBJ2-7, with D perhaps assigned TRBD1 or TRBD2 (5 bases each). The CDR3 covers 11 residues. Deletions cut 4 bases from V and 13 bases from J, with 14 bases between. Germline assignment: CDR1 SNHLY and CDR2 FYNNEI. The CDR3 here is CASSAEGQEYF. The CDR3 bases are TGTGCCAGCAGTGCAGAGGGGCAAGAATACTTC. Based on the CDR3 plus reference TRBV2 and TRBJ2-7, the full variable domain is EPEVTQTPSHQVTQMGQEVILRCVPISNHLYFYWYRQILGQKVEFLVSFYNNEISEKSEIFDDQFSVERPDGSNFTLKIRSTKLEDSAMYFCASSAEGQEYFGPGTRLTVT.

V and J are TRBV4-1 and TRBJ1-4; D gene uncertain. Germline lookup yields CDR1 MGHRA and CDR2 YSYEKL. This CDR3 has 16 residues. V lost 1 base and J lost 4, with 13 bases in between. The CDR3 here is CASSQVGRHLNEKLFF. CDR3 DNA sequence: TGCGCCAGCAGCCAAGTCGGCCGACACCTTAATGAAAAACTGTTTTTT.

The V gene is TRBV19, the J gene TRBJ2-5, with TRBD2 identical over 7 bases. J gave up 4 bases and V 7 bases, and 6 bases lay outside the gene matches. The CDR3 is made up of 13 amino acids. The V gene's germline CDR1 is LNHDA and CDR2 SQIVND (reference sequence). Written as DNA, the CDR3 is TGTGCCAGTAACGGGAGGAGCGGAGAGACCCAGTACTTC. Translating it yields CASNGRSGETQYF.

In the case of this clone: The same CDR3 arises from other DNA sequences in this sample as well. The chain couples TRBV2 to TRBJ1-5, with D perhaps matching TRBD1 (5 bases). V was pared by 1 base and J by 1 base, with 5 bases between. Germline V lookup: CDR1 SNHLY, CDR2 FYNNEI. The CDR3 extends over 14 amino acids. This chain's CDR3 is CASSEDRSNQPQHF. The CDR3 region has the DNA TGTGCCAGCAGTGAAGACAGGAGCAATCAGCCCCAGCATTTT.

The V call is TRBV11-2, the J call TRBJ2-2, with D maybe TRBD1 (5 bases). This CDR3 is built from 17 residues. V was shortened by 1 base and J by 6 bases, with 18 bases between the two germline ends. Germline lookup yields CDR1 SGHAT and CDR2 FQNNGV. CDR3 sequence (DNA): TGTGCCAGCAGCTTAGCCCGGACATCTACTTCGGCCGGGGAGCTGTTTTTT. It codes for CASSLARTSTSAGELFF.

This clone was seen only once. V is TRBV11-2 and J is TRBJ1-2; no clear D. Trimming stripped 5 bases from V and 8 bases from J, with 15 bases between. Germline V gene sequence: CDR1 SGHAT, CDR2 FQNNGV. This CDR3 is built from 13 residues. This CDR3 reads CASSEEGFGGYTF. The CDR3 DNA is TGTGCCAGCAGCGAGGAAGGGTTTGGCGGCTACACCTTC.

This sequence joins TRBV4-1 and TRBJ1-1, with D hard to call. Trimming took off 1 base at V and 0 bases at J, with 6 bases between the two ends. The length of the CDR3 is 14 residues. In germline, CDR1 is MGHRA, CDR2 YSYEKL. CDR3 loop: CASSQGVLNTEAFF. The CDR3 DNA sequence: TGCGCCAGCAGCCAAGGGGTGCTGAACACTGAAGCTTTCTTT.

The V and J genes are TRBV5-1 and TRBJ2-1, with D unclear. V was clipped by 1 base and J by 5 bases, with 10 bases between them. This CDR3 is 14 amino acids long. The germline CDR1 and CDR2 sequences are SGHRS and YFSETQ. CDR3 sequence (DNA): TGCGCCAGCAGCTTGACTCCCTACAACAATGAGCAGTTCTTC. Residues: CASSLTPYNNEQFF. Drawing the rest from reference TRBV5-1 and TRBJ2-1, the complete variable domain is KAGVTQTPRYLIKTRGQQVTLSCSPISGHRSVSWYQQTPGQGLQFLFEYFSETQRNKGNFPGRFSGRQFSNSRSEMNVSTLELGDSALYLCASSLTPYNNEQFFGPGTRLTVL.

On this clone: This sample also contains other DNA sequences that code for the same CDR3. The CDR3 DNA sequence: TGTGCCAGCAGCTTAGGGGGCGGAAACACCGGGGAGCTGTTTTTT. It codes for CASSLGGGNTGELFF. The V call is TRBV7-9, the J call TRBJ2-2, with D perhaps matching TRBD1 (5 bases). The V gene's germline CDR1 is SEHNR and CDR2 FQNEAQ (reference sequence). The CDR3 extends over 15 amino acids. The V end was cut by 1 base, the J end by 2 bases, with 8 bases between.

The gene calls are TRBV5-1 and TRBJ1-2; 7 bases are a match to TRBD1. Germline CDR1 reads SGHRS; CDR2 reads YFSETQ. Germline trimming cut 4 bases from V and 7 bases from J; bases unmatched to any gene: 7. The CDR3 totals 13 residues. CDR3 sequence (DNA): TGCGCCAGCAGCCTCGACAGGGCCGGTGGCTACACCTTC. Translating it yields CASSLDRAGGYTF.

This clone is a singleton in its sample. The CDR3 sequence is CASSLAVSGRVTYNEQFF. The CDR3 DNA is TGTGCCAGCAGCTTGGCTGTTAGCGGGAGGGTTACCTACAATGAGCAGTTCTTC. V is TRBV5-4 and J is TRBJ2-1, with 11 bases that match TRBD2. V shed 0 bases and J 2 bases; nucleotides not matched to a gene: 7. Germline V gene lookup returns CDR1 SGHNT and CDR2 YYREEE (reference sequence). The CDR3 loop spans 18 amino acids.

The chain joins TRBV21-1 to TRBJ1-1. TRBV21-1 is given as a pseudogene. The CDR3 covers 16 residues. CDR3 DNA sequence: TGTGCCAGCAGCAAAGGGCCTGGGGACGTTATCACTGAAGCTTTCTTT. This gives the protein CASSKGPGDVITEAFF.

This chain uses TRBV7-9 with TRBJ2-1, with a weak D call TRBD1 (6 bases). CDR3 length: 13 amino acids. Trimming removed 4 bases at V and 15 bases at J, with 19 bases between. CDR1 is SEHNR and CDR2 is FQNEAQ in the germline V gene (reference sequence). The CDR3 nucleotides are TGTGCCAGCAGCTCGGGGTGGACAGCTGACCTGTTCTTC. Encoded protein: CASSSGWTADLFF. Supplemented by reference TRBV7-9 and TRBJ2-1, the full variable domain reads DTGVSQNPRHKITKRGQNVTFRCDPISEHNRLYWYRQTLGQGPEFLTYFQNEAQLEKSRLLSDRFSAERPKGSFSTLEIQRTEQGDSAMYLCASSSGWTADLFFGPGTRLTVL.

J is TRBJ2-4 and V is TRBV19; 10 bases are a match to TRBD1. Trimming at V came to 0 bases and at J to 6 bases, leaving 14 bases not matched to a gene. Germline V lookup: CDR1 LNHDA, CDR2 SQIVND (reference sequence). The CDR3 extends over 19 amino acids. CDR3 region: CASSIDPLTSTGGINIQYF. Here the CDR3 DNA reads TGTGCCAGTAGTATAGATCCCCTTACTTCGACAGGGGGCATAAACATTCAGTACTTC.

This clone has only one observation. The DNA of the CDR3 is TGTGCCAGCAGCCCTCGTTTAGGACAGGGAATAAACACCATATATTTT. It translates to CASSPRLGQGINTIYF. The chain recombines TRBV7-2 with TRBJ1-3; 8 nucleotides align to TRBD1. Germline V gene sequence: CDR1 SGHTA, CDR2 FQGNSA. The CDR3 sequence is 16 residues long. With V trimmed by 5 bases and J by 6 bases, 12 bases remained unmatched.

The chain has TRBV5-1 and TRBJ2-7, with D perhaps TRBD1 (6 bases). This CDR3 has 16 amino acids. Germline CDR1 and CDR2: SGHRS and YFSETQ. V was shortened by 0 bases and J by 3 bases, with 16 bases between the two germline ends. The CDR3 reads CASSLAGTLRNYEQYF. The CDR3 DNA reads as TGCGCCAGCAGCTTGGCAGGGACACTAAGGAACTACGAGCAGTACTTC.

This chain connects TRBV5-1 to TRBJ2-3; weak D call: TRBD1 (5 bases). This CDR3 contains 14 residues. The ends were cut back, 2 bases at V and 1 base at J, with 8 bases in the middle. From germline, CDR1 is SGHRS and CDR2 YFSETQ. The CDR3 spells CASSFQGGTDTQYF. As DNA, the CDR3 is TGCGCCAGCAGCTTTCAGGGTGGCACAGATACGCAGTATTTT.

The chain recombines TRBV5-1 with TRBJ2-6; 8 bases are shared with TRBD1. The CDR3 contains 20 residues. The germline CDR1 and CDR2 sequences are SGHRS and YFSETQ. V shed 5 bases, J shed 1 base, and the junction held 17 bases outside the gene matches. The CDR3 sequence: CASSFLPPGGAGSGANVLTF. The CDR3 DNA sequence: TGCGCCAGCAGTTTTCTTCCTCCAGGGGGCGCAGGTTCTGGGGCCAACGTCCTGACTTTC.

V and J are TRBV7-9 and TRBJ1-4, with 11 bases fitting TRBD1. The germline V gene has CDR1 SEHNR and CDR2 FQNEAQ (reference sequence). The CDR3 is made up of 16 amino acids. With V trimmed by 5 bases and J by 4 bases, 6 bases remained unmatched. DNA of the CDR3: TGTGCCAGCAGCCGGGGGACAGGGGGAAATAATGAAAAACTGTTTTTT. It encodes CASSRGTGGNNEKLFF.

In this sample, this clone turned up once. The gene calls are TRBV30 and TRBJ1-2; D unclear. Germline lookup yields CDR1 GTSNPN and CDR2 SVGIG (reference sequence). V was pared by 4 bases and J by 6 bases, with 21 bases between. This CDR3 region has 15 residues. CDR3 region: CAWKGTTVPGDGYTF. In nucleotides, the CDR3 is TGTGCCTGGAAGGGAACAACAGTTCCCGGAGATGGCTACACCTTC.

The rearrangement links TRBV16 to TRBJ2-5; 9 bases align to TRBD2. V was clipped by 0 bases and J by 2 bases; unmatched bases: 7. The CDR3 is 17 amino acids. Germline values: CDR1 KGHSY, CDR2 FQNENV. The CDR3 is CASSQSMVAGVQETQYF. The CDR3 region has the DNA TGTGCCAGCAGCCAATCGATGGTAGCGGGGGTTCAAGAGACCCAGTACTTC.

The CDR3: CASSGLAGIGETQYF. CDR3 nucleotide sequence: TGTGCCAGCTCAGGACTAGCGGGGATTGGCGAGACCCAGTACTTC. V usage is TRBV7-2 and J usage is TRBJ2-5; TRBD2 matches 12 bases. V lost 8 bases and J lost 5; bases outside the gene matches: 9. The CDR3 loop spans 15 amino acids. Germline loops: CDR1 SGHTA, CDR2 FQGNSA. The entire variable domain, with the rest obtained from reference TRBV7-2 and TRBJ2-5, is as follows: GAGVSQSPSNKVTEKGKDVELRCDPISGHTALYWYRQSLGQGLEFLIYFQGNSAPDKSGLPSDRFSAERTGGSVSTLTIQRTQQEDSAVYLCASSGLAGIGETQYFGPGTRLLVL.